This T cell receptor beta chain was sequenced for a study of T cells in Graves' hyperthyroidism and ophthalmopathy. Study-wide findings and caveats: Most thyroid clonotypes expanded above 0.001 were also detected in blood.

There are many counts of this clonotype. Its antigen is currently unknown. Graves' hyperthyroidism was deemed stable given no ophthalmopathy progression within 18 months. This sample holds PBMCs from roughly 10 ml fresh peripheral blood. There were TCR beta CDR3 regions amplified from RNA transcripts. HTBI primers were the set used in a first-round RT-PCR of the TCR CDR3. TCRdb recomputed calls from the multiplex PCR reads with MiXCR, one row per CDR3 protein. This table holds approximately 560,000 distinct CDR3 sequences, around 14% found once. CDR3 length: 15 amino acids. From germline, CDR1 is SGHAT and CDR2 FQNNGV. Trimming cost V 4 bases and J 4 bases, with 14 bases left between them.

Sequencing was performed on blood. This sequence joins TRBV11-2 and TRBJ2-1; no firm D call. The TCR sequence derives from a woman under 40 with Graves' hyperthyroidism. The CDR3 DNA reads TGTGCCAGCAGCTCCGGCCCCTCACCGTACAATGAGCAGTTCTTC. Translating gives CASSSGPSPYNEQFF.